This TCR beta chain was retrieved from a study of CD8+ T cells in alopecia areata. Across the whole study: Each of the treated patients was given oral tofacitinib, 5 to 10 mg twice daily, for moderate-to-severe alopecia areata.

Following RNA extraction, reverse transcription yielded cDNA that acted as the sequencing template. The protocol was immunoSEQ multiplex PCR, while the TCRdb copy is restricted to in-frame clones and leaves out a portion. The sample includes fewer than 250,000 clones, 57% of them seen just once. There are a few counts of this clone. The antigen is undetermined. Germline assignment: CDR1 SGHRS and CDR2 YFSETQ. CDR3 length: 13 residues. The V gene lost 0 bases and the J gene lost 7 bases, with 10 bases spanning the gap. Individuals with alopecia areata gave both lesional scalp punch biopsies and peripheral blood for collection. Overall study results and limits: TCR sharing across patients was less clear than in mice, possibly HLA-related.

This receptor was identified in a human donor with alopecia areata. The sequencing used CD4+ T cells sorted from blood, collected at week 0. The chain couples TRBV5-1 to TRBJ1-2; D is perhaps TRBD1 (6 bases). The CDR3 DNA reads TGCGCCAGCAGCTTGGATACAGGGCGTGGCTACACCTTC. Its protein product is CASSLDTGRGYTF.